The present entry profiles one T cell receptor beta chain with its context. Its antigen is currently unknown. The repertoire was sequenced with immunoSEQ multiplex PCR; TCRdb's copy has only in-frame clones and lacks some. This sample carries about 160,000 clones, more than 80% of them seen once, and the ten largest clones take 3% to 3.5%. This entry belongs to a study of T cell responses to AZD1222 COVID-19 vaccine. Study results and limitations: Regions 160-218 and 743-854 dominated among vaccine-associated CD4 TCRs spanning spike. Clonal diversity was possibly underestimated, and white British individuals and females predominated among donors. In the spike-specific TCR repertoire, nearly half reportedly target unmutated variant regions.

The CDR3 is 14 residues long. V lost 6 bases and J lost 0, with 11 bases in between. Germline V lookup: CDR1 MNHEY, CDR2 SVGAGI. The sequenced sample was peripheral blood, obtained 28 days after the second AZD1222 dose. The source of this sequence is an adult who received the AZD1222 COVID-19 vaccine. The V and J genes are TRBV6-5 and TRBJ1-1; D is unclear. CDR3 amino acids: CASRRVTLNTEAFF. The CDR3 DNA follows: TGTGCCAGCAGAAGGGTCACATTGAACACTGAAGCTTTCTTT.